Following are 12 T cell receptor beta chains from one sample sequenced in a study of metastatic and nonmetastatic thyroid tumors (TCRdb year 2020). No treatment had been received by any patient before thyroid surgery. Library construction relied on PCR. The instrument was an Illumina HiSeq 4000. The raw public data were reprocessed by TCRdb itself: fastp quality trimming at Q25, MiXCR clonotype calling, in-frame beta chains only. For this sample the table gives around 89,000 clones, of which under 15% were detected only once. The ten largest make up roughly 3.6% of the sample. Sequencing input: blood. These receptors were taken from a female donor with papillary thyroid cancer or a benign thyroid nodule (not recorded which). Some clones in this sample may be carry-over from other donors' samples.

This clone was counted many times. This sequence joins TRBV2 and TRBJ2-7, with 9 bases identical to TRBD1. V was pared by 1 base and J by 5 bases, with 3 bases of the junction left unmatched. Looked up from germline, CDR1 is SNHLY and CDR2 is FYNNEI. This CDR3 contains 14 residues. CDR3 protein: CASSEGRDRDEQYF. Written as DNA, the CDR3 is TGTGCCAGCAGTGAAGGCCGGGACAGGGACGAGCAGTACTTC.

This chain joins TRBV18 and TRBJ2-1, with 13 positions matching TRBD2. V was clipped by 1 base and J by 4 bases; unmatched bases: 7. The CDR3 is made up of 18 amino acids. Per germline, CDR1 KGHSH and CDR2 LQKENI. The CDR3, as DNA: TGTGCCAGCTCACCACAGCGACTAGCGGGGGGCCATTACAATGAGCAGTTCTTC. The encoded protein is CASSPQRLAGGHYNEQFF.

Of note for this clone: A read error is possible here, since a much larger clone lies one base away. This rearrangement joins TRBV5-6 to TRBJ2-7; D may match TRBD1 or TRBD2 (5 bases each). The CDR3 is 17 amino acids. Trimming removed 6 bases at V and 2 bases at J, with 24 bases between. Germline V lookup: CDR1 SGHDT, CDR2 YYEEEE. This CDR3 is CASTLGETRMQTYEQYF. CDR3 nucleotides: TGTGCCAGCACCCTGGGGGAGACCCGGATGCAGACCTACGAGCAGTACTTC.

V usage is TRBV20-1 and J usage is TRBJ2-1; the D is unclear. The CDR3 consists of 12 residues. The V gene lost 6 bases and the J gene lost 4 bases, with 10 bases spanning the gap. The V gene's germline CDR1 is DFQATT and CDR2 SNEGSKA (reference sequence). CDR3 loop: CSARPVYNEQFF. The CDR3 DNA reads as TGCAGTGCGCGGCCAGTATACAATGAGCAGTTCTTC.

Details on this clone: Its ends do not fully match the called genes, so a read error is possible. This sequence joins TRBV6-5 and TRBJ1-2, with D unclear. CDR1 and CDR2 (germline): MNHEY, SVGAGI. The CDR3 sequence is 14 residues long. The CDR3 DNA reads TGTGCCAGTAGTTACGCCCAGGCTTTATATGGCTACACCTTC. As protein: CASSYAQALYGYTF.

This clone has ten or more counts. This chain connects TRBV9 to TRBJ1-3; D not resolved. The CDR3 contains 13 residues. Germline loops: CDR1 SGDLS, CDR2 YYNGEE. With 5 bases removed from V and 1 base from J, the gap between germline ends came to 7 bases. The CDR3 loop reads CASRASSGNTIYF. The CDR3 DNA follows: TGTGCCAGCAGGGCCTCGTCTGGAAACACCATATATTTT.

The V call is TRBV6-1, the J call TRBJ1-6; tentative D call: TRBD1 (6 bases). CDR3 length: 14 residues. Looked up from germline, CDR1 is MNHNS and CDR2 is SASEGT. The CDR3 coding sequence is TGTGTCGGTTCGGAGACAGGTGGTGATTCACCCCTCCACTTT. It translates to CVGSETGGDSPLHF.

This clone has at least ten counts. Different DNA sequences within this sample yield the same CDR3. The rearrangement links TRBV19 to TRBJ1-5, with unresolved D. The CDR3 spans 14 residues. V was cut by 4 bases and J by 7 bases, with 14 bases left in between. Germline lookup yields CDR1 LNHDA and CDR2 SQIVND (reference sequence). The CDR3 loop reads CASSRAPGGQPQHF. CDR3 nucleotides: TGTGCCAGTAGTAGAGCCCCGGGCGGGCAGCCCCAGCATTTT.

This clone has a count of ten or more. The chain links TRBV6-5 to TRBJ2-1; possible D gene TRBD2, 5 bases. V gave up 2 bases and J gave up 4 bases, with 15 bases separating them. CDR1 and CDR2 from the germline V gene are MNHEY and SVGAGI. The CDR3 consists of 16 residues. The CDR3 protein is CASSYSRTPKYNEQFF. The CDR3 DNA reads TGTGCCAGCAGTTACAGCCGGACTCCAAAATACAATGAGCAGTTCTTC.

There are many counts of this clone. The V call is TRBV2, the J call TRBJ1-4, with 8 bases matching TRBD1. With V trimmed by 7 bases and J by 4 bases, 5 bases remained unmatched. The CDR3 totals 14 residues. Germline CDR1 and CDR2: SNHLY and FYNNEI. CDR3 residues: CASKETGVNEKLFF. The CDR3 DNA is TGTGCCAGCAAGGAGACAGGGGTTAATGAAAAACTGTTTTTT.

The chain's CDR3 is CASSLVEGPGGTEAFF. The CDR3 DNA is TGTGCCAGCAGCTTGGTTGAAGGGCCAGGGGGTACTGAAGCTTTCTTT. The rearrangement links TRBV5-5 to TRBJ1-1, with 7 positions matching TRBD1. Unmatched junction bases numbered 10, after V lost 0 bases and J lost 5 bases. Germline-derived CDR1 and CDR2 are SGHKS and YYEKEE (reference sequence). This CDR3 has 16 residues.

This clone came up a few times. A much larger clone is a single base away; this may be a read error. DNA of the CDR3: TGCGCCAGCAGTCACGACAGGTCTGAAGCTTTCTTT. It encodes CASSHDRSEAFF. The J gene is TRBJ1-1, the V gene TRBV5-1; tentative D call: TRBD1 (6 bases). The CDR3 contains 12 residues. Germline V gene lookup returns CDR1 SGHRS and CDR2 YFSETQ. V lost 5 bases and J 6 bases, leaving 11 bases between the germline ends.